This T cell receptor (beta chain) was recorded in a study of cytomegalovirus exposure and HLA in healthy donors. The CDR3 totals 14 residues. V shed 10 bases and J shed 7 bases, with 20 bases lying between them. CDR1 MNHEY and CDR2 SVGAGI come from the germline V gene. PCR involved 60 Vbeta and 13 Jbeta primers. Sequencing used immunoSEQ multiplex PCR; TCRdb keeps in-frame clones, though not all of them. This sample contains 60,000 to 75,000 clones. This sequence originates from a female donor in good health and CMV-seropositive. This chain uses TRBV6-5 with TRBJ2-1; D is unresolved. Specimen: PBMCs. Here the CDR3 reads CATLEGRYGNEQFF. CDR3 bases: TGTGCCACCCTAGAAGGTCGCTATGGTAATGAGCAGTTCTTC.